Each of the 14 T cell receptor beta chains below was sequenced from the same sample in a study of T-cell memory formation after mild COVID-19. One entry per CDR3 protein results from TCRdb running MiXCR on the 5' RACE reads. This sample has hundreds of thousands of distinct CDR3 sequences, with around a sixth found just once. Specimen: PBMCs or a T cell subset sorted from them (not recorded which). Every receptor here comes from an adult woman who had mild COVID-19 (a few samples of this study predate the infection). Cell type and time point are not known.

The genes are TRBV7-9 and TRBJ2-5; 7 positions match TRBD2. The CDR3 consists of 14 residues. V dropped 6 bases and J dropped 5; count of bases not matched to a gene: 9. Germline assignment: CDR1 SEHNR and CDR2 FQNEAQ (reference sequence). The CDR3 is CASRYRDYGETQYF. CDR3 in DNA: TGTGCCAGCAGATACCGGGACTACGGGGAGACCCAGTACTTC.

This rearrangement joins TRBV7-2 to TRBJ1-4; D is unresolved. Germline V gene sequence: CDR1 SGHTA, CDR2 FQGNSA. V lost 3 bases and J 4 bases, leaving 12 bases between the germline ends. The CDR3 has 15 amino acids. CDR3 loop: CASSFQRAHNEKLFF. CDR3 nucleotides: TGTGCCAGCAGCTTCCAGAGGGCCCATAATGAAAAACTGTTTTTT.

This chain uses TRBV6-5 with TRBJ1-1, with 7 bases fitting TRBD1. This CDR3 spans 16 amino acids. V was pared by 2 bases and J by 1 base, with 7 bases of the junction left unmatched. Germline lookup yields CDR1 MNHEY and CDR2 SVGAGI. The CDR3 DNA sequence: TGTGCCAGCAGTTACACCCACAGGGGAGGGAACACTGAAGCTTTCTTT. This translates into CASSYTHRGGNTEAFF.

The chain couples TRBV20-1 to TRBJ2-1, with TRBD2 as a possible D gene (5 bases). Germline CDR1 is DFQATT and CDR2 is SNEGSKA (reference sequence). CDR3 length: 14 amino acids. Trimming took 0 bases from V and 2 from J, leaving 8 bases between them. The CDR3: CSARDLEAYNEQFF. CDR3 DNA sequence: TGCAGTGCTAGAGATCTGGAGGCCTACAATGAGCAGTTCTTC.

This clonotype appeared a few times. This sequence joins TRBV3-1 and TRBJ1-2; no clear D. The V end lost 4 bases, the J end lost 1 base, and 7 bases lay between the germline ends. Germline CDR1 is LGHDT and CDR2 is YNNKEL (reference sequence). The CDR3 is made up of 13 amino acids. This CDR3 reads CASSPASNYGYTF. In DNA, the CDR3 is TGTGCCAGCAGCCCCGCCAGTAACTATGGCTACACCTTC.

This clonotype was picked up a small number of times. This chain connects TRBV28 to TRBJ2-1, with unresolved D. This CDR3 has 17 residues. Germline lookup yields CDR1 MDHEN and CDR2 SYDVKM. Trimming pared 6 bases from V and 0 bases from J, leaving 18 bases between. DNA for the CDR3: TGTGCCAGCAGGTCATCCCCAGTGGCTAGCTCCTACAATGAGCAGTTCTTC. Encoded protein: CASRSSPVASSYNEQFF.

This clonotype has a handful of counts. The chain combines TRBV25-1 with TRBJ2-5; perhaps D is TRBD1 or TRBD2 (6 bases each). V was trimmed by 3 bases and J by 4 bases, leaving 24 bases between them. The CDR3 is made up of 18 amino acids. Germline V lookup: CDR1 MGHDK, CDR2 SYGVNS. For the CDR3, the DNA is TGTGCCAGCAGTGACCCCTTTTGGGGGGCTTCTCCCCCAGAGACCCAGTACTTC. Translation gives CASSDPFWGASPPETQYF.

This clonotype has at least ten counts. The chain has TRBV7-3 and TRBJ1-1; tentative D call: TRBD1 (5 bases). V lost 0 bases and J lost 2, with 10 bases in between. Germline loops: CDR1 SGHTA, CDR2 FQGTGA. The CDR3 sequence is 15 residues long. Here the CDR3 DNA reads TGTGCCAGCAGCTTAACTTGGGGGTCTAACACTGAAGCTTTCTTT. Residues: CASSLTWGSNTEAFF. Together with reference TRBV7-3 and TRBJ1-1, the CDR3 gives the full variable domain: GAGVSQTPSNKVTEKGKYVELRCDPISGHTALYWYRQSLGQGPEFLIYFQGTGAADDSGLPNDRFFAVRPEGSVSTLKIQRTERGDSAVYLCASSLTWGSNTEAFFGQGTRLTVV.

The V call is TRBV12-3 or TRBV12-4, the J call TRBJ2-3, with D unclear. This CDR3 has 16 amino acids. V lost 6 bases, J lost 0 bases, and 16 bases lay in between. This chain's CDR3 is CASSPLLVESTDTQYF. The CDR3 region has the DNA TGTGCCAGCAGCCCCCTCCTAGTAGAAAGCACAGATACGCAGTATTTT.

This clonotype has just a few counts. The chain joins TRBV5-1 to TRBJ1-1; 8 nucleotides match TRBD1. The ends lost 1 base at V and 4 bases at J; junction bases unmatched: 6. Germline CDR1 is SGHRS and CDR2 is YFSETQ. CDR3 length: 15 residues. CDR3 bases: TGCGCCAGCAGCTTGTTCCAGGGGGCTGGCACTGAAGCTTTCTTT. As protein: CASSLFQGAGTEAFF.

Remarks on this clonotype: The CDR3 does not close with the conserved phenylalanine or tryptophan, likely indicating a read error. The chain recombines TRBV12-3 or TRBV12-4 with TRBJ1-1; a possible D gene is TRBD1 (6 bases). V was pared by 1 base and J by 1 base, with 13 bases between. CDR3 size: 16 residues. The CDR3 DNA is TGTGCCAGCAGTTTAGGGCAGGGGCCACCGAACACTGAAGCTTTCCTT. Protein sequence: CASSLGQGPPNTEAFL.

V usage is TRBV6-2 or TRBV6-3 and J usage is TRBJ2-2, with D possibly being TRBD2 (5 bases). Trimming took 1 base from V and 5 from J, leaving 14 bases between them. CDR3 length equals 16 residues. Germline CDR1 MNHEY, CDR2 SVGEGT. In nucleotides, the CDR3 is TGTGCCAGCAGTTACTGGAGGACTTTGGCGACCGGGGAGCTGTTTTTT. The encoded protein is CASSYWRTLATGELFF.

The chain is built from TRBV2 and TRBJ2-5, with D possibly matching TRBD1 (5 bases). V was cut by 4 bases and J by 3 bases, with 15 bases left in between. From germline, CDR1 is SNHLY and CDR2 FYNNEI. The CDR3 is 15 amino acids. CDR3: CASSGGLIGKETQYF. CDR3 nucleotides: TGTGCCAGCAGTGGGGGCCTAATTGGAAAAGAGACCCAGTACTTC.

This clonotype was seen a handful of times. V is TRBV5-1 and J is TRBJ1-2; unclear D gene. Trimming shortened V by 0 bases and J by 5 bases, and 11 bases separated the two germline ends. The germline CDR1 and CDR2 sequences are SGHRS and YFSETQ. The CDR3 sequence is 14 residues long. CDR3 sequence: CASSLEIVGYGYTF. CDR3 coding DNA: TGCGCCAGCAGCTTGGAGATAGTGGGTTATGGCTACACCTTC.